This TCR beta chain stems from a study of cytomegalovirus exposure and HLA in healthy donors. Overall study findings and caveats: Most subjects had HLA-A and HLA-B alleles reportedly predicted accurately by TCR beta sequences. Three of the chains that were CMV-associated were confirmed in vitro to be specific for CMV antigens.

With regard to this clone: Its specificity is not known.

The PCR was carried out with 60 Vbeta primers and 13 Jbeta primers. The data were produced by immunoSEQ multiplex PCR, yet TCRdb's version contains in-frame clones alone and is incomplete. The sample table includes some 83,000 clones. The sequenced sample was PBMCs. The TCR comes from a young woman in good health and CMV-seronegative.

CDR3 in amino acids: CASSQESGSSYNEQFF. The CDR3 DNA sequence: TGTGCCAGCAGCCAAGAATCCGGGAGCTCCTACAATGAGCAGTTCTTC. The chain recombines TRBV4-2 with TRBJ2-1; D might be TRBD2 (6 bases). CDR3 length: 16 residues. Trimming took 0 bases from V and 0 from J, leaving 9 bases between them. Germline CDR1 is LGHNA and CDR2 is YNFKEQ.